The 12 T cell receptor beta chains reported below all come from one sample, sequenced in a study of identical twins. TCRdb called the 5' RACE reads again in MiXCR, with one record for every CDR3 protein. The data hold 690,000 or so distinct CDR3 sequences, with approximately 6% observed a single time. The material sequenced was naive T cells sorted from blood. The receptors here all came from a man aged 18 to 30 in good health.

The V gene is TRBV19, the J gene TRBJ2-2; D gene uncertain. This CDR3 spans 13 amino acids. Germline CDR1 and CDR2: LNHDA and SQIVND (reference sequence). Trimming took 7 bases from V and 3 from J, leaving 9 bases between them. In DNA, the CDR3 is TGTGCCAGTATACGGACCGACACCGGGGAGCTGTTTTTT. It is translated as CASIRTDTGELFF.

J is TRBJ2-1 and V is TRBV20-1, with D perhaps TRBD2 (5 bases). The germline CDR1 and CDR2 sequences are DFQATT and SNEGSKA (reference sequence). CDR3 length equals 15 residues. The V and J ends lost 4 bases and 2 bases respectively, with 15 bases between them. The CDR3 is CSAMGTAEAYNEQFF. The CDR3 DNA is TGCAGTGCTATGGGCACAGCGGAGGCCTACAATGAGCAGTTCTTC.

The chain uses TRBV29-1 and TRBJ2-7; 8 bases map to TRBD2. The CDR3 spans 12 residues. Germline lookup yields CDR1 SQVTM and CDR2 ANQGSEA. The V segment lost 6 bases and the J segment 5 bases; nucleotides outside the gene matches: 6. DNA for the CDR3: TGCAGCGTGAGGGGACTAGTCAACGAGCAGTACTTC. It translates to CSVRGLVNEQYF.

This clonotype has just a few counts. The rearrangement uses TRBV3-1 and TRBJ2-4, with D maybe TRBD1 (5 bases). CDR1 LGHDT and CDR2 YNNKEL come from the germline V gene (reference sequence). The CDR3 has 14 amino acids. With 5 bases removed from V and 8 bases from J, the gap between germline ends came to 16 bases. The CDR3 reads CASSEGVKRDIQYF. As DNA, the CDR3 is TGTGCCAGCAGCGAAGGGGTTAAAAGGGACATTCAGTACTTC. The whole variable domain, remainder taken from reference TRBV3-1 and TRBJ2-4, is DTAVSQTPKYLVTQMGNDKSIKCEQNLGHDTMYWYKQDSKKFLKIMFSYNNKELIINETVPNRFSPKSPDKAHLNLHINSLELGDSAVYFCASSEGVKRDIQYFGAGTRLSVL.

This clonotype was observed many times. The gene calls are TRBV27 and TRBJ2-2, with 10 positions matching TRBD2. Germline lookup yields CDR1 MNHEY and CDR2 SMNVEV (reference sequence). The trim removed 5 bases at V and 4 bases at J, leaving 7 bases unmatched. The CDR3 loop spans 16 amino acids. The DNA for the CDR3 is TGTGCCAGCAGTCCCTGGAGCGGGAGGGTCACCGGGGAGCTGTTTTTT. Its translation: CASSPWSGRVTGELFF.

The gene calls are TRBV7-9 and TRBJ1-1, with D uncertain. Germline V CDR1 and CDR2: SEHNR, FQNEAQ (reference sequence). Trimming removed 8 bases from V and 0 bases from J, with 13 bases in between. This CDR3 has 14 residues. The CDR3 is CASLPRRMNTEAFF. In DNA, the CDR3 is TGTGCCAGCCTCCCCCGCAGGATGAACACTGAAGCTTTCTTT.

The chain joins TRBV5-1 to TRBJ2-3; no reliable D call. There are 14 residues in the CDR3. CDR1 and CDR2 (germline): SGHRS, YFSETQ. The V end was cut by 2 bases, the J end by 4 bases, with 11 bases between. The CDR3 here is CASSFSQPADTQYF. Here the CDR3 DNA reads TGCGCCAGCAGCTTTTCACAGCCGGCAGATACGCAGTATTTT.

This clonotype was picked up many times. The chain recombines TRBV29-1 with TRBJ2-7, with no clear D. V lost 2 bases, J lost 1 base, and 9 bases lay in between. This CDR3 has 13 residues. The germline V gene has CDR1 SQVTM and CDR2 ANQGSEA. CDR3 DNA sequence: TGCAGCGTTGAACGCCCAGGATCCTACGAGCAGTACTTC. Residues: CSVERPGSYEQYF.

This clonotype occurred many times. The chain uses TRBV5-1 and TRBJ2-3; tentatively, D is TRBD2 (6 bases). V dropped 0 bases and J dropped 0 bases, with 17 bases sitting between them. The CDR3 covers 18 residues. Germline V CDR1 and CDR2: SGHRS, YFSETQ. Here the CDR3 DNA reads TGCGCCAGCAGCTTGGCCCCAGCGGGCCAGCCTAGCACAGATACGCAGTATTTT. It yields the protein CASSLAPAGQPSTDTQYF.

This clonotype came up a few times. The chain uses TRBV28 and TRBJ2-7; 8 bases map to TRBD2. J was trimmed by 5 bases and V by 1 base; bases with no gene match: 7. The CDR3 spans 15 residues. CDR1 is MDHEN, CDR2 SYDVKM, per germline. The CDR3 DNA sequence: TGTGCCAGCAGTTTATCGGGCGGGAGGCATCACGAGCAGTACTTC. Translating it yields CASSLSGGRHHEQYF.

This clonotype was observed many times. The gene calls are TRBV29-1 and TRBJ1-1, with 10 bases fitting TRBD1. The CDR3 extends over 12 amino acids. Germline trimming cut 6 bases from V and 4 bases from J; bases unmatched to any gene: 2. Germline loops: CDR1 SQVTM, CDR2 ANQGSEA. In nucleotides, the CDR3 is TGCAGCGTGCGGGACAGGGGCACTGAAGCTTTCTTT. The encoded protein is CSVRDRGTEAFF.

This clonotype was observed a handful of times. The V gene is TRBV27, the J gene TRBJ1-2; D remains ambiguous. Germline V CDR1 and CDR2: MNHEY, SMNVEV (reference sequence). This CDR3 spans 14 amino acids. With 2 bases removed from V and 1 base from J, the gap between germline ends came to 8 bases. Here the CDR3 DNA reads TGTGCCAGCAGTTTAGCTCTCCATAACTATGGCTACACCTTC. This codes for CASSLALHNYGYTF.